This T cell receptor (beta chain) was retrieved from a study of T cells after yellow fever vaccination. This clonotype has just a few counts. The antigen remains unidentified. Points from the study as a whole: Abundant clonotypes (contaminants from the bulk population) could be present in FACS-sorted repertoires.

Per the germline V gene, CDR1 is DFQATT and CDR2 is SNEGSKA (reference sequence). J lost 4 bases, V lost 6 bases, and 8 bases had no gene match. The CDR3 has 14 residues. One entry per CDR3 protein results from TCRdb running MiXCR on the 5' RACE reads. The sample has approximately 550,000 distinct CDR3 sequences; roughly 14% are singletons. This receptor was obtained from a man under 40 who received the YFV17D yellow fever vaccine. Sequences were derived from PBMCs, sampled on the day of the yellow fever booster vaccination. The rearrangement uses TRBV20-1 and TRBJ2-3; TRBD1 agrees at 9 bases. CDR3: CSATGQGLSDTQYF. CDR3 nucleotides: TGCAGTGCCACGGGACAGGGATTGTCAGATACGCAGTATTTT.